The 24 T cell receptor beta chains presented below share a single source sample, sequenced in a study of Graves' ophthalmopathy and Graves' hyperthyroidism. CDR3 regions of TCR beta were amplified from RNA transcripts. The library came from an HTBI-primed first-round RT-PCR and a second-round multiplex PCR. Via MiXCR, TCRdb re-called the multiplex PCR reads, giving one row per CDR3 protein. The sample consists of more than 300,000 distinct CDR3 sequences, 15% of them appearing once. Source material: peripheral blood. Receptor source: a woman aged 18-29 years with stable Graves' hyperthyroidism.

This clonotype was seen many times. The CDR3 loop is CASSLETDNSPLHF. Written as DNA, the CDR3 is TGCGCCAGCAGCCTGGAGACGGATAATTCACCCCTCCACTTT. The genes are TRBV5-1 and TRBJ1-6, with unresolved D. The CDR3 has 14 amino acids. Trimming cost V 4 bases and J 5 bases, with 10 bases left between them. The germline V gene has CDR1 SGHRS and CDR2 YFSETQ.

This clonotype was detected ten times or more. The chain uses TRBV7-8 and TRBJ1-2, with D perhaps TRBD1 (6 bases). CDR1 and CDR2 from the germline V gene are SGHVS and FQNEAQ. Trimming took 4 bases from V and 4 from J, leaving 13 bases between them. This CDR3 region has 14 residues. CDR3 residues: CASSSGEWGYGYTF. CDR3 sequence (DNA): TGTGCCAGCAGCTCAGGGGAGTGGGGCTATGGCTACACCTTC.

This clonotype was recorded at least ten times. V and J are TRBV12-3 or TRBV12-4 and TRBJ1-1; TRBD1 aligns across 11 bases. This CDR3 is 15 amino acids long. V lost 4 bases, J lost 5 bases, and 6 bases stayed unmatched. CDR3 region: CASSYLGTGGTEAFF. Written as DNA, the CDR3 is TGTGCCAGCAGTTATCTGGGGACAGGGGGGACTGAAGCTTTCTTT.

The rearrangement uses TRBV4-1 and TRBJ1-1; D call uncertain. Trimming pared 4 bases from V and 7 bases from J, leaving 13 bases between. The CDR3 is 13 residues long. Germline CDR1 MGHRA, CDR2 YSYEKL. Here the CDR3 reads CASSLTVLSEAFF. CDR3 coding DNA: TGCGCCAGCAGCCTGACGGTTCTTAGTGAAGCTTTCTTT.

The chain uses TRBV11-2 and TRBJ2-5; D might be TRBD1 (6 bases). The V gene lost 4 bases and the J gene lost 5 bases, with 17 bases spanning the gap. CDR3 length: 15 residues. Per germline, CDR1 SGHAT and CDR2 FQNNGV. CDR3 DNA sequence: TGTGCCAGCAGCTCAGGGACACTTCCTAGGGAGACCCAGTACTTC. Residues: CASSSGTLPRETQYF.

This clonotype was found many times. With a much larger clone just one base away, this may be a read error. The chain has TRBV7-9 and TRBJ2-5; D not resolved. Germline V lookup: CDR1 SEHNR, CDR2 FQNEAQ (reference sequence). The CDR3 runs to 10 residues. The V end was cut by 6 bases, the J end by 5 bases, with 4 bases between. The CDR3 sequence: CASSHETQYF. The CDR3 DNA is TGTGCCAGCAGTCACGAGACCCAGTACTTC.

This clonotype came up a few times. CDR3 region: CASSPHRYYGYTF. The DNA of the CDR3 is TGTGCCAGCAGTCCTCACCGGTACTATGGCTACACCTTC. The chain employs TRBV28 and TRBJ1-2; D is unclear. This CDR3 is built from 13 residues. The germline V gene encodes CDR1 MDHEN and CDR2 SYDVKM. V was trimmed by 5 bases and J by 3 bases, leaving 10 bases between them.

V gene TRBV27 combines with J gene TRBJ2-7; 11 nucleotides agree with TRBD1. CDR3 length: 17 residues. The V gene end was trimmed by 5 bases and the J gene end by 4 bases; junction bases not matched to a gene: 13. Germline-derived CDR1 and CDR2 are MNHEY and SMNVEV (reference sequence). The CDR3 sequence is CASSDRPGTGGGYEQYF. The CDR3 nucleotides are TGTGCCAGCAGTGACCGCCCGGGGACAGGGGGTGGGTACGAGCAGTACTTC.

At least ten counts were recorded for this clonotype. The J gene is TRBJ2-7, the V gene TRBV4-1; 7 bases fit TRBD1. Germline V CDR1 and CDR2: MGHRA, YSYEKL. The CDR3 has 15 residues. With V trimmed by 3 bases and J by 3 bases, 8 bases remained unmatched. CDR3 amino acids: CASSQVPGQSYEQYF. The CDR3 DNA reads TGCGCCAGCAGCCAGGTACCGGGACAGAGCTACGAGCAGTACTTC.

Many counts were recorded for this clonotype. The rearrangement uses TRBV7-3 and TRBJ1-1; possible D gene TRBD1, 5 bases. The CDR3 totals 14 residues. Trimming cost V 4 bases and J 0 bases, with 9 bases left between them. Germline CDR1 SGHTA, CDR2 FQGTGA. DNA for the CDR3: TGTGCCAGCAGCTCCCGGGGGGTGAACACTGAAGCTTTCTTT. Residues: CASSSRGVNTEAFF. Filled out from reference TRBV7-3 and TRBJ1-1, the complete variable domain reads GAGVSQTPSNKVTEKGKYVELRCDPISGHTALYWYRQSLGQGPEFLIYFQGTGAADDSGLPNDRFFAVRPEGSVSTLKIQRTERGDSAVYLCASSSRGVNTEAFFGQGTRLTVV.

The chain uses TRBV20-1 and TRBJ1-1; maybe TRBD1 (5 bases). Germline V lookup: CDR1 DFQATT, CDR2 SNEGSKA (reference sequence). The CDR3 has 15 amino acids. Trimming stripped 3 bases from V and 4 bases from J, with 18 bases between. This CDR3 reads CSARGGMRGSTEAFF. The CDR3 bases are TGCAGTGCTAGGGGGGGAATGAGGGGTTCCACTGAAGCTTTCTTT.

The table lists this clonotype with many counts. The V call is TRBV20-1, the J call TRBJ2-5, with D perhaps given as TRBD1 or TRBD2 (5 bases each). Trimming left V 5 bases short and J 3 bases short, with 16 bases between. Germline CDR1 reads DFQATT; CDR2 reads SNEGSKA (reference sequence). The CDR3 has 14 residues. Here the CDR3 DNA reads TGCAGTGCTGGGACGGCAAGTCGTAAAGAGACCCAGTACTTC. Its translation is CSAGTASRKETQYF.

The table lists this clonotype with many counts. The rearrangement joins TRBV28 to TRBJ2-5; a weak D match, TRBD2 (5 bases). Germline CDR1 reads MDHEN; CDR2 reads SYDVKM. V lost 2 bases, J lost 2 bases, and 9 bases lay in between. The CDR3 loop spans 14 amino acids. The CDR3 region has the DNA TGTGCCAGCAGTTTAGTGACTACACAAGAGACCCAGTACTTC. Protein sequence: CASSLVTTQETQYF.

This clonotype appeared many times. J is TRBJ1-2 and V is TRBV2; D is uncertain. Trimming took off 8 bases at V and 4 bases at J, with 11 bases between the two ends. CDR1 and CDR2 (germline): SNHLY, FYNNEI. The CDR3 totals 12 residues. The CDR3 here is CASLAEFYGYTF. DNA of the CDR3: TGTGCCAGCTTGGCGGAGTTCTATGGCTACACCTTC.

The chain carries TRBV12-3 or TRBV12-4 and TRBJ2-3; 14 nucleotides agree with TRBD2. This CDR3 contains 16 residues. J gave up 5 bases and V 6 bases, and 7 bases lay outside the gene matches. The CDR3 sequence: CASRLTSGGARDTQYF. CDR3 nucleotide sequence: TGTGCCAGCAGACTGACTAGCGGGGGGGCTAGAGATACGCAGTATTTT.

On this clonotype itself: This may be a read error: a much more frequent sequence differs by one nucleotide. Since no conserved phenylalanine or tryptophan closes the CDR3, a read error is the likely cause. This chain connects TRBV11-3 to TRBJ1-3; possibly TRBD1 for D (5 bases). Germline values: CDR1 SGHNT, CDR2 YENEEA. This CDR3 spans 14 amino acids. The ends were cut back, 4 bases at V and 7 bases at J, with 14 bases in the middle. CDR3 amino acids: CASSSAWGENTIYY. CDR3 bases: TGTGCCAGCAGCTCCGCTTGGGGGGAGAACACCATATATTAT.

The DNA for the CDR3 is TGTGCCAGCAGTCCATCGGGACAGGGGGCGCAGGGCTACACCTTC. Encoded protein: CASSPSGQGAQGYTF. The V and J genes are TRBV12-3 or TRBV12-4 and TRBJ1-2; 12 nucleotides align to TRBD1. Trimming at V came to 5 bases and at J to 8 bases, leaving 9 bases not matched to a gene. The CDR3 has 15 amino acids.

This clonotype showed up just a few times. The J gene is TRBJ2-5, the V gene TRBV4-1; 8 bases map to TRBD2. In germline, CDR1 is MGHRA, CDR2 YSYEKL. V was clipped by 1 base and J by 1 base; unmatched bases: 5. The CDR3 consists of 16 residues. CDR3 DNA sequence: TGCGCCAGCAGCCAAGGTCCCGGGGGGGGCCAAGAGACCCAGTACTTC. This translates into CASSQGPGGGQETQYF.

In its sample, this clonotype was seen a few times. The chain employs TRBV2 and TRBJ2-7; 10 bases fit TRBD1. Germline values: CDR1 SNHLY, CDR2 FYNNEI. The CDR3 has 14 residues. V was pared by 7 bases and J by 3 bases, with 6 bases of the junction left unmatched. The CDR3 is CASNPRDRGYEQYF. As DNA, the CDR3 is TGTGCCAGCAACCCCCGGGACAGGGGCTACGAGCAGTACTTC.

Ten or more counts support this clonotype. The chain employs TRBV7-2 and TRBJ2-4, with TRBD1 as a possible D gene (6 bases). The CDR3 consists of 13 residues. CDR1 and CDR2 from the germline V gene are SGHTA and FQGNSA. V was shortened by 2 bases and J by 9 bases, with 11 bases between the two germline ends. CDR3 DNA: TGTGCCAGCAGCTTAACAGGGCCAAGCATTCAGTACTTC. Translating gives CASSLTGPSIQYF.

This clonotype turned up a few times. The chain recombines TRBV18 with TRBJ1-1; D is ambiguous. Trimming shortened V by 3 bases and J by 1 base, and 9 bases separated the two germline ends. This CDR3 has 14 amino acids. Looked up from germline, CDR1 is KGHSH and CDR2 is LQKENI. CDR3 region: CASSPVWQNTEAFF. The CDR3 nucleotides read TGTGCCAGCTCACCGGTTTGGCAGAACACTGAAGCTTTCTTT.

This clonotype was detected many times. The genes are TRBV19 and TRBJ2-4; D is unclear. The CDR3 has 13 amino acids. V was clipped by 9 bases and J by 0 bases, with 9 bases between them. The germline V gene encodes CDR1 LNHDA and CDR2 SQIVND (reference sequence). The CDR3 protein is CASSFLAKNIQYF. CDR3 sequence (DNA): TGTGCCAGCAGTTTCCTAGCCAAAAACATTCAGTACTTC.

The V gene is TRBV12-3 or TRBV12-4, the J gene TRBJ1-5; a possible D gene is TRBD1 (6 bases). V shed 4 bases and J shed 9 bases, with 19 bases lying between them. This CDR3 has 15 residues. This chain's CDR3 is CASSYLTGIALPQHF. In nucleotides, the CDR3 is TGTGCCAGCAGTTACCTCACAGGGATCGCTCTGCCCCAGCATTTT.

The rearrangement links TRBV6-5 to TRBJ1-6, with no clear D. The CDR3 sequence is 16 residues long. Trimming cost V 2 bases and J 5 bases, with 13 bases left between them. Germline V gives CDR1 MNHEY, CDR2 SVGAGI. DNA for the CDR3: TGTGCCAGCAGTTACACCGATAAGAGTAATAATTCACCCCTCCACTTT. It translates to CASSYTDKSNNSPLHF.